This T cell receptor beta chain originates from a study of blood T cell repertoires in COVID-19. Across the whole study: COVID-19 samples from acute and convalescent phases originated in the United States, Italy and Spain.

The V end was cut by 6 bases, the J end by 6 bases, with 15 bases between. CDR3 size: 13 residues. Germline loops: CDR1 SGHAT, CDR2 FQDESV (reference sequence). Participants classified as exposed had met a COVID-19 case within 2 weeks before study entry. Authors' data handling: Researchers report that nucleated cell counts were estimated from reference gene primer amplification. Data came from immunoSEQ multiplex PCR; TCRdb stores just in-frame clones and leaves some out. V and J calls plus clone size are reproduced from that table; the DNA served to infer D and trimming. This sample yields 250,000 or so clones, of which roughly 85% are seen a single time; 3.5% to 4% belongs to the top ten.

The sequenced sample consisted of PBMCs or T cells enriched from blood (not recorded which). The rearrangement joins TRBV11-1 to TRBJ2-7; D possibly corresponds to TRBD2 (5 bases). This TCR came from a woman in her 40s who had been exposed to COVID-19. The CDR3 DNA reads TGTGCCAGCAGTGTAACGAGGGTGGGCGAGCAGTACTTC. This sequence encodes CASSVTRVGEQYF.